This is a list of T cell receptor beta chains from one sample in a study of cytomegalovirus exposure and HLA in healthy donors. The assay was immunoSEQ multiplex PCR, and TCRdb's table has in-frame clones only and misses some. The sample yields 150,000 to 200,000 clones, 70% to 80% seen once. The sequencing sample was made of PBMCs. Every receptor here comes from a man aged 40-49 years in good health and CMV-seronegative. CDR3s include the opening cysteine and the closing phenylalanine or tryptophan. D genes are given only for firm matches. Clone size appears in some rows only: once, few, many, or a class for an expanded clone.

clone_size,j_call,v_call,cdr3_length,d_call,cdr3_nt,cdr3_aa
once,TRBJ2-7,TRBV7-2,18,TRBD2,TGTGCCAGCAGCGGTCGCAAGACTAGCGGGGCGCAATCCTACGAGCAGTACTTC,CASSGRKTSGAQSYEQYF
NA,TRBJ2-1,TRBV5-1,15,NA,TGCGCCAGCAGCTATGTAGACAACCCCTACAATGAGCAGTTCTTC,CASSYVDNPYNEQFF
NA,TRBJ2-6,TRBV9,16,TRBD2,TGTGCCAGCAATAGCGGGGGATTTTCTGGGGCCAACGTCCTGACTTTC,CASNSGGFSGANVLTF
NA,TRBJ1-3,TRBV9,17,NA,TGTGCCAGCAGCGTAGCTTCAGGGGCAGCCTCTGGAAACACCATATATTTT,CASSVASGAASGNTIYF
NA,TRBJ1-2,TRBV7-9,14,NA,TGTGCCAGCAGCTTAGCGCAGGGGTCCTATGGCTACACCTTC,CASSLAQGSYGYTF
NA,TRBJ2-1,TRBV10-3,15,NA,TGTGCCATACGCGAGCTAGTCAGCTCCTACAATGAGCAGTTCTTC,CAIRELVSSYNEQFF
NA,TRBJ1-5,TRBV6-6,13,NA,TGTGCCAGCACTACACCAGGGGATCAGCCCCAGCATTTT,CASTTPGDQPQHF
NA,TRBJ1-6,TRBV6-1,17,NA,TGTGCCAGCAGTGAAGAGTGGCAGGGCATGGGTAATTCACCCCTCCACTTT,CASSEEWQGMGNSPLHF
NA,TRBJ2-1,TRBV9,14,TRBD2,TGTGCCAGCAATACTAAGGGACTAGCAGGTGAGCAGTTCTTC,CASNTKGLAGEQFF
once,TRBJ2-5,TRBV18,12,NA,TGTGCCAGCTCACCAAATCGTGAGACCCAGTACTTC,CASSPNRETQYF
NA,TRBJ2-3,TRBV7-6,16,NA,TGTGCCAGCAGCTTAGGAGCGGCGGTTAGCACAGATACGCAGTATTTT,CASSLGAAVSTDTQYF
few,TRBJ2-7,TRBV6-1,12,TRBD1,TGTGCCAGCAGCCTACAGGGGTGGGAGCAGTACTTC,CASSLQGWEQYF
few,TRBJ2-5,TRBV6-1,14,TRBD2,TGTGCCAGCATCTCCGGGACTAGCAAGGAGACCCAGTACTTC,CASISGTSKETQYF
NA,TRBJ2-3,TRBV7-8,15,TRBD2,TGTGCCAGCATTCCGGGCCGGGGGGGCTCAGATACGCAGTATTTT,CASIPGRGGSDTQYF
NA,TRBJ2-5,TRBV7-9,15,NA,TGTGCCAGCAGCCCAGTACGGGGGGCCAGGGAGACCCAGTACTTC,CASSPVRGARETQYF
NA,TRBJ2-2,TRBV19,13,NA,TGTGCCAGTAGTATATTCAGCACCGGGGAGCTGTTTTTT,CASSIFSTGELFF
NA,TRBJ2-4,TRBV28,17,TRBD1,TGTGCCAGCAGTGGACAGGGGTCTAGGATAGCCAAAAACATTCAGTACTTC,CASSGQGSRIAKNIQYF
NA,TRBJ1-3,TRBV5-1,14,TRBD1,TGCGCCAGCAGCTCGACAGGGGATGGAAACACCATATATTTT,CASSSTGDGNTIYF
NA,TRBJ2-3,TRBV20-1,11,NA,TGCAGTGCTAGAGATGTGACAGAGCAGTATTTT,CSARDVTEQYF
NA,TRBJ2-5,TRBV19,13,TRBD2,TGTGCCAGTAAAAAGCGGGAGGCCGAGACCCAGTACTTC,CASKKREAETQYF
few,TRBJ2-1,TRBV6-4,15,TRBD1,TGTGCCAGCAGTGACTCGTCAGGGGGAGTCAATGAGCAGTTCTTC,CASSDSSGGVNEQFF
NA,TRBJ2-5,TRBV11-1,15,NA,TGTGCCAGCAGCCCTCTCGACCGGGATTCTGAGACCCAGTACTTC,CASSPLDRDSETQYF
once,TRBJ2-1,TRBV2,12,TRBD1,TGTGCCAGCAATGACAGGGGCGATGAGCAGTTCTTC,CASNDRGDEQFF
NA,TRBJ2-1,TRBV2,20,TRBD1,TGTGCCAGCAGGTTAACAGGGGGTGGCTTCTCCGTTCGCGTTTACAATGAGCAGTTCTTC,CASRLTGGGFSVRVYNEQFF
NA,TRBJ2-5,TRBV6-6,16,NA,TGTGCCAGCAGCCTCACTGGGACTGGACTGACGGAGACCCAGTACTTC,CASSLTGTGLTETQYF
NA,TRBJ2-2,TRBV19,15,TRBD2,TGTGCCAGTAGCCCCGGGAGGGCCCTAACCGGGGAGCTGTTTTTT,CASSPGRALTGELFF